The sequence of this TCR beta chain was determined in a study of memory CD4+ T cells and cytomegalovirus serostatus. V was trimmed by 3 bases and J by 3 bases, leaving 20 bases between them. Germline CDR1 and CDR2: KGHSH and LQKENI. The CDR3 sequence is 17 residues long. The sort gate was single viable CD3+CD4+CD8-CD45RO+ cells for memory CD4+ T cells. CD4+ T cells were isolated by positive magnetic selection. TCRdb keeps only in-frame clones here, not all; method: immunoSEQ multiplex PCR. The sample has approximately 26,000 clones, around 75% seen once. General study findings and limits: CD4+ memory repertoires contained about two fifths of the roughly 160 reported CMV TCRbeta sequences.

With respect to this clone: Its cognate antigen is unknown.

The sequenced material came from memory CD4+ T cells from blood. The rearrangement links TRBV18 to TRBJ1-2; D may be TRBD1 (5 bases). The TCR originated in an adult in good health and CMV-seronegative. The CDR3 sequence is CASSPPAGVGGYYGYTF. DNA of the CDR3: TGTGCCAGCTCACCCCCAGCGGGGGTGGGGGGGTACTATGGCTACACCTTC.